These T cell receptor beta chains were read from a single sample in a study of preoperative IRX-2 immunotherapy in early breast cancer. Data came from immunoSEQ multiplex PCR; TCRdb stores just in-frame clones and leaves some out. The data show fewer than 35,000 clones, around 92% seen once. Here the sequenced sample was tumor tissue, taken after IRX-2 immunotherapy. These receptors came from a human donor with breast cancer. The CDR3 runs from the conserved cysteine through the conserved F or W. The D gene is left open where the match is weak. Clone size is not always given. Where it is, it says once, few, many or a class for expanded clones.

j_gene	d_gene	v_gene	abundance	CDR3aa	CDR3nt
TRBJ2-6	-	TRBV28	-	CASRGSSGFSGANVLTF	TGTGCCAGCAGAGGGTCTTCCGGGTTCTCTGGGGCCAACGTCCTGACTTTC
TRBJ1-5	-	TRBV30	-	CAWSRGADSNQPQHF	TGTGCCTGGAGTCGCGGGGCGGATAGCAATCAGCCCCAGCATTTT
TRBJ1-1	TRBD1	TRBV25-1	-	CASSPTGGRTEAFF	TGTGCCAGCAGCCCAACAGGGGGCCGAACTGAAGCTTTCTTT
TRBJ1-6	-	TRBV6-8	-	CASSYSGAHNSPLHF	TGTGCCAGCAGTTACTCGGGGGCTCATAATTCACCCCTCCACTTT
TRBJ1-2	TRBD1	TRBV6-8	-	CASSEDRGLPPYYGYTF	TGTGCCAGCAGTGAGGACAGGGGCCTCCCCCCATACTATGGCTACACCTTC
TRBJ1-3	TRBD1	TRBV6-8	-	CATPPQGEGNTIYF	TGTGCCACCCCACCCCAGGGGGAAGGAAACACCATATATTTT
TRBJ2-2	-	TRBV12-5	-	CASGRDPLNANTGELFF	TGTGCTAGTGGTCGGGACCCACTAAACGCGAACACCGGGGAGCTGTTTTTT
TRBJ1-3	-	TRBV11-3	-	CASSSLEGSSGNTIYF	TGTGCCAGCAGCTCGCTTGAGGGGAGTTCTGGAAACACCATATATTTT
TRBJ2-5	-	TRBV11-3	few	CASSSRPIGRQETQYF	TGTGCCAGCAGCTCCCGCCCCATAGGGAGACAAGAGACCCAGTACTTC
TRBJ2-6	-	TRBV7-7	-	CASSQEPLTVISGANVLTF	TGTGCCAGCAGCCAAGAACCCCTTACGGTGATCTCTGGGGCCAACGTCCTGACTTTC
TRBJ1-5	-	TRBV30	once	CAWNRADSPVGPQHF	TGTGCCTGGAACCGGGCAGACAGTCCAGTGGGGCCCCAGCATTTT
TRBJ1-1	-	TRBV4-1	-	CASSQEVGLNTEAFF	TGCGCCAGCAGCCAAGAGGTGGGTCTGAACACTGAAGCTTTCTTT
TRBJ1-4	TRBD1	TRBV7-1	-	CASSLGQGQNEKLFF	TGTGCCAGCAGCTTAGGACAGGGACAGAACGAAAAACTGTTTTTT
TRBJ1-5	-	TRBV19	-	CASKRWDNQPQHF	TGTGCCAGTAAGAGGTGGGACAATCAGCCCCAGCATTTT
TRBJ2-3	-	TRBV7-1	-	CASSLSPEVTDTQYF	TGTGCCAGCAGCTTATCCCCTGAAGTCACAGATACGCAGTATTTT
TRBJ1-3	-	TRBV6-8	-	CASKTDSGNTIYF	TGTGCCAGCAAGACAGACTCTGGAAACACCATATATTTT
TRBJ2-1	-	TRBV11-3	-	CASIFIGGSYNEQFF	TGTGCCAGCATCTTTATCGGGGGTTCCTACAATGAGCAGTTCTTC
TRBJ1-2	-	TRBV6-8	-	CASSDRPGDRIFF	TGTGCCAGCAGTGATCGGCCAGGGGATCGGATCTTCTTC
TRBJ1-1	TRBD1	TRBV11-3	-	CASRGDRGHTEAFF	TGTGCCAGCAGAGGGGACAGGGGTCACACTGAAGCTTTCTTT
TRBJ1-2	TRBD1	TRBV7-4	-	CASSTQTGGSGYTF	TGTGCCAGCAGCACCCAGACAGGGGGCTCTGGCTACACCTTC
TRBJ2-1	TRBD2	TRBV28	-	CASSQRGGPLNEQFF	TGTGCCAGCAGTCAACGGGGGGGCCCACTAAATGAGCAGTTCTTC
TRBJ2-7	TRBD2	TRBV11-3	-	CASSPRASGLSYEQYF	TGTGCCAGCAGCCCCCGAGCTAGCGGGTTATCCTACGAGCAGTACTTC
TRBJ2-5	-	TRBV11-3	-	CASSLTRRGGWETQYF	TGTGCCAGCAGCTTAACGCGCAGGGGAGGGTGGGAGACCCAGTACTTC
TRBJ2-1	-	TRBV10-2	-	CASSALSREQFF	TGCGCCAGCAGTGCGTTGTCTCGGGAGCAATTCTTC
TRBJ1-3	-	TRBV11-3	-	CASSLMYSGNTIYF	TGTGCCAGCAGCTTAATGTACTCTGGAAACACCATATATTTT
TRBJ1-1	-	TRBV6-8	-	CASSNQGVILEAFF	TGTGCCAGCAGTAACCAGGGAGTAATTCTCGAAGCTTTCTTT
TRBJ1-6	-	TRBV30	-	CAWSRSEGNSPLHF	TGTGCCTGGAGCCGCTCGGAGGGTAATTCACCCCTCCACTTT
TRBJ1-2	-	TRBV18	-	CASSPSPVYGYTF	TGTGCCAGCTCACCAAGCCCGGTTTATGGCTACACCTTC
TRBJ1-1	-	TRBV19	-	CASSRTPNTEAFF	TGTGCCAGTAGCCGGACACCTAACACTGAAGCTTTCTTT
TRBJ1-3	-	TRBV15	-	CATSRGAWSGNTIYF	TGTGCCACCAGCAGAGGGGCTTGGTCCGGAAACACCATATATTTT
TRBJ1-1	-	TRBV7-2	-	CASSPDGGGRTEAFF	TGTGCCAGCAGCCCGGATGGGGGAGGTCGAACTGAAGCTTTCTTT
TRBJ1-4	-	TRBV7-4	-	CASSLGEEEKLFF	TGTGCCAGCAGCTTAGGTGAGGAGGAAAAACTGTTTTTT
TRBJ1-5	TRBD1	TRBV6-8	-	CASHGQGDQPQHF	TGTGCCAGCCATGGACAGGGAGATCAGCCCCAGCATTTT
TRBJ1-5	-	TRBV11-3	-	CASSLGGGGLGNQPQHF	TGTGCCAGCAGCTTGGGGGGGGGCGGACTCGGCAATCAGCCCCAGCATTTT
TRBJ1-4	-	TRBV23-1	-	CASSQFTGTNEKLFF	TGCGCCAGCAGCCAATTTACCGGGACTAATGAAAAACTGTTTTTT
TRBJ1-4	-	TRBV15	once	CATSRGFPMGRDNEGLFF	TGTGCCACCAGCAGAGGTTTTCCGATGGGACGGGACAATGAAGGTCTGTTTTTT
TRBJ2-7	TRBD1	TRBV11-3	-	CASSVQTGITYEQYF	TGTGCCAGCAGCGTGCAGACAGGGATTACCTACGAGCAGTACTTC
TRBJ2-1	TRBD2	TRBV19	-	CASKVQVAGDINEQFF	TGTGCCAGTAAAGTCCAGGTAGCGGGGGACATTAATGAGCAGTTCTTC
TRBJ1-3	-	TRBV28	-	CASSQQGMDTIYF	TGTGCCAGCAGTCAGCAGGGTATGGACACCATATATTTT
TRBJ2-5	-	TRBV11-3	-	CASSLELAGETQYF	TGTGCTAGCAGCTTAGAACTGGCCGGGGAGACCCAGTACTTC
TRBJ2-3	-	TRBV12-5	-	CASGSGAPDTQYF	TGTGCTAGTGGTTCAGGGGCTCCAGATACGCAGTATTTT
TRBJ2-7	TRBD2	TRBV5-1	-	CASSRTSGSYEQYF	TGCGCCAGCAGCCGCACTAGCGGGAGCTACGAGCAGTACTTC
TRBJ1-1	-	TRBV11-3	-	CASRQNFGQVDTEAFF	TGTGCCAGCAGGCAAAATTTCGGTCAAGTGGACACTGAAGCTTTCTTT
TRBJ2-2	TRBD2	TRBV6-8	few	CATNLAGGPDTGELFF	TGTGCCACCAATCTAGCGGGGGGGCCGGACACCGGAGAGCTGTTTTTT
TRBJ1-1	-	TRBV7-4	-	CASSLSGSTEAFF	TGTGCCAGCAGCTTATCGGGGTCCACTGAAGCTTTCTTT
TRBJ1-5	-	TRBV11-3	-	CASSLGARAGQPQHF	TGTGCCAGCAGCTTAGGAGCCAGGGCAGGGCAGCCCCAGCATTTT
TRBJ1-1	TRBD1	TRBV19	few	CASSLGQGDTEAFF	TGTGCCAGTAGTCTGGGACAGGGAGACACTGAAGCTTTCTTT
TRBJ2-6	-	TRBV6-8	-	CASRSSSAGANVLTF	TGTGCCAGCCGCTCATCATCGGCCGGGGCCAACGTCCTGACTTTC
TRBJ1-1	-	TRBV5-1	-	CASSLGQRTNEAFF	TGCGCCAGCAGCTTGGGACAGCGAACTAATGAAGCTTTCTTT
TRBJ2-2	-	TRBV7-8	-	CASSLAPGNTGELFF	TGTGCCAGCAGCTTGGCCCCGGGGAACACCGGGGAGCTGTTTTTT
TRBJ1-1	TRBD1	TRBV19	-	CASRVGRGRILEAFF	TGTGCCAGTAGAGTAGGCAGGGGGCGAATTCTGGAAGCTTTCTTT
TRBJ2-7	-	TRBV11-3	-	CASYSQITAWEQYF	TGTGCCAGCTATTCCCAGATAACGGCTTGGGAGCAGTACTTC
TRBJ1-4	-	TRBV11-3	-	CASSLNGQGKEKLFF	TGTGCCAGCAGCTTGAACGGCCAGGGCAAAGAAAAACTGTTTTTT
TRBJ2-7	TRBD1	TRBV7-1	-	CASSLGTGGAYEQYF	TGTGCCAGCAGCTTAGGTACAGGGGGCGCCTACGAGCAGTACTTC
TRBJ2-3	-	TRBV11-3	-	CASSLVNVRGADTQYF	TGTGCCAGCAGCTTGGTTAACGTGAGGGGTGCAGATACGCAGTATTTT
TRBJ2-7	-	TRBV18	-	CASSPPASGGGEQYF	TGTGCCAGCTCACCACCGGCTAGCGGAGGGGGGGAGCAGTACTTC
TRBJ1-6	TRBD1	TRBV11-3	-	CASSFQRQGHNSPLHF	TGTGCCAGCAGCTTCCAGCGACAGGGCCATAATTCACCCCTCCACTTT
TRBJ2-3	TRBD1	TRBV5-1	once	CASSLARGSGTVSTDTQYF	TGCGCCAGCAGCTTGGCACGGGGATCCGGGACAGTAAGCACAGATACGCAGTATTTT